This T cell receptor beta chain was profiled in a study of response to subunit inactivated influenza vaccine. V was pared by 2 bases and J by 5 bases, with 6 bases between. Germline V lookup: CDR1 MNHEY, CDR2 SMNVEV (reference sequence). The CDR3 runs to 13 residues. This clonotype came up many times. What it binds is not known. Regarding the study as a whole: The authors offered the suggestion that each seasonal influenza vaccination recruits few new T cells.

MiXCR was run by TCRdb on the RT-PCR reads, yielding one entry per CDR3 protein. This table has 650,000 to 700,000 distinct CDR3 sequences, roughly 14% appearing once. The sequence came from a man aged 45-65 years who received an inactivated influenza vaccine. The sequences come from PBMCs from blood, collected 11 to 12 days after vaccination. The chain joins TRBV27 to TRBJ2-2; D ambiguous. The CDR3 reads CASSLHRTGELFF. CDR3 DNA: TGTGCCAGCAGTTTACATCGGACCGGGGAGCTGTTTTTT.